This T cell receptor beta chain stems from a study of regulatory T cells in long-lasting Graves disease. This CDR3 region has 14 residues. Trimming left V 0 bases short and J 6 bases short, with 15 bases between. The germline V gene has CDR1 SQVTM and CDR2 ANQGSEA. The time point here: persistent/refractory GD, antithyroid drugs over 5 years with positive TRAb. Extracted PBMC RNA gave rise to the TCR library. Investigators prepared the TCR beta libraries by applying iRepertoire HTBI primers and Arm-PCR of CDR3 regions. TCRdb itself ran the multiplex PCR reads through MiXCR, one entry per CDR3 protein. The sample carries over 350,000 distinct CDR3 sequences, 20% to 25% recorded once.

The receptor was derived from a female donor with Graves disease. The V gene is TRBV29-1, the J gene TRBJ2-7; D may be TRBD2 (5 bases). The sequencing used peripheral blood mononuclear cells (PBMCs), collected when the disease was refractory, from a patient treated with antithyroid drugs. The CDR3 region is CSVEDRGGGPEQYF. The CDR3 DNA reads TGCAGCGTTGAAGATCGAGGTGGAGGTCCCGAGCAGTACTTC.